Here is one T cell receptor (beta chain) with its context. Antigen specificity is unknown. This record belongs to a study of blood T cells in healthy people across ages. Whole-study results and caveats: Age brought a roughly linear fall in TCR beta diversity measured per million T cells.

Germline CDR1 reads SQVTM; CDR2 reads ANQGSEA. The CDR3 contains 9 residues. V lost 4 bases and J lost 12, with 9 bases in between. The second PCR ran about 6 to 12 cycles with a sample-barcoded 5' primer and J-beta primers. Every cDNA molecule carried a tag from a template-switch adaptor bearing 12 random nucleotides. Using its own MiXCR run on the 5' RACE reads, TCRdb lists one record per CDR3 protein. Of about 1.5 million distinct CDR3 sequences listed, approximately 40% are singletons. This sequence was found in a woman in her late teens or twenties in good health. Input material: blood. This rearrangement joins TRBV29-1 to TRBJ1-1, with no clear D. CDR3 sequence (DNA): TGCAGCGTTGGTGAAAAATCTTTCTTT. Amino acids: CSVGEKSFF.